This T cell receptor (beta chain) stems from a study of blood T cell repertoires in COVID-19. Study information: Samples came from the United States, Italy and Spain, spanning acute and convalescent COVID-19. PBMCs, B-cell-depleted T cells, or T cells were the source of the cDNA or gDNA that made up the material.

Germline V CDR1 and CDR2: SQVTM, ANQGSEA. This CDR3 spans 13 amino acids. V shed 3 bases and J 3 bases; nucleotides not matched to a gene: 5. This clone showed up just once. Original analysis: Estimation of nucleated cell counts relied on the amplification of reference gene primers. Here immunoSEQ multiplex PCR was the method, and the copy in TCRdb shows in-frame clones only, minus some. The DNA gave D and trimming, while V, J and clone size come from that table. The data show roughly 280,000 clones, with approximately 80% seen just once and around 4.2% held by the top ten. The sequencing sample was made of peripheral blood. This sequence was found in a man aged 55 to 70 with acute or convalescent COVID-19. This sequence joins TRBV29-1 and TRBJ2-7, with TRBD2 identical over 7 bases. CDR3 sequence: CSVEESGGYEQYF. DNA of the CDR3: TGCAGCGTTGAGGAGTCGGGAGGCTACGAGCAGTACTTC.